This TCR beta chain was recorded in a study of metastatic and nonmetastatic thyroid tumors. No treatment of any kind had been given to any patient before thyroid surgery. TCRdb used MiXCR to call clones anew from the PCR reads. The table lists about 32,000 clones, roughly a third of them singletons. V lost 3 bases and J lost 2, with 12 bases in between. The CDR3 runs 15 residues. This clone was seen a few times. This sequence joins TRBV12-3 or TRBV12-4 and TRBJ2-3; no firm D call. This receptor was taken from a female donor with papillary thyroid cancer or a benign thyroid nodule (not recorded which). Some clones in this sample may be carry-over from other donors' samples. The material sequenced was tumor tissue. The CDR3 here is CASSFSQQYTDTQYF. Written as DNA, the CDR3 is TGTGCCAGCAGTTTCTCGCAGCAATACACAGATACGCAGTATTTT.